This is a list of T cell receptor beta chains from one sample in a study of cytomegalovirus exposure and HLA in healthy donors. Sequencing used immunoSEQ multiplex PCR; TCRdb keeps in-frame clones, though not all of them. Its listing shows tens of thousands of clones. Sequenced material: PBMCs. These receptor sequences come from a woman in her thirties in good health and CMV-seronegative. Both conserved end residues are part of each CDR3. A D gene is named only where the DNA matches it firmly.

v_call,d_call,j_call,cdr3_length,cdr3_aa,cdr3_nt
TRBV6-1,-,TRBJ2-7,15,CASSENPSRYYEQYF,TGTGCCAGCAGTGAAAACCCATCCCGCTACTACGAGCAGTACTTC
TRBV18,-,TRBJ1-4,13,CASSRKPLEKLFF,TGTGCCAGCTCACGAAAGCCGTTAGAAAAACTGTTTTTT
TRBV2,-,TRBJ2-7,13,CASSDRLFYEQYF,TGTGCCAGCAGTGACAGGTTATTCTACGAGCAGTACTTC
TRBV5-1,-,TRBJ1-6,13,CASSLDGVSPLHF,TGCGCCAGCAGCTTGGACGGTGTTTCACCCCTCCACTTT
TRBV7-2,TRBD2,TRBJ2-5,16,CASSLGLAGVGETQYF,TGTGCCAGCAGCTTAGGCCTAGCGGGGGTTGGGGAGACCCAGTACTTC
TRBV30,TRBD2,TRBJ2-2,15,CAWKTSGGWTGELFF,TGTGCCTGGAAAACTAGCGGGGGATGGACCGGGGAGCTGTTTTTT
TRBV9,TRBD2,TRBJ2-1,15,CASSAAGTSFYEQFF,TGTGCCAGCAGCGCCGCAGGGACTAGTTTCTATGAGCAGTTCTTC
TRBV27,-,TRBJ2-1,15,CASSLSRASYNEQFF,TGTGCCAGCAGTTTATCGAGGGCTTCCTACAATGAGCAGTTCTTC
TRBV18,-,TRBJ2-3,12,CASSTSTDTQYF,TGTGCCAGCTCGACTAGCACAGATACGCAGTATTTT
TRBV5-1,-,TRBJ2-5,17,CASSPGIGVGAKETQYF,TGCGCCAGCAGCCCGGGGATCGGCGTGGGGGCCAAAGAGACCCAGTACTTC
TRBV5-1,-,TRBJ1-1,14,CASSSPNRETEAFF,TGCGCCAGCAGCTCGCCCAACAGGGAGACTGAAGCTTTCTTT
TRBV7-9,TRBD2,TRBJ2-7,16,CASERVAGVGSYEQYF,TGTGCCAGCGAAAGGGTAGCGGGAGTGGGATCCTACGAGCAGTACTTC
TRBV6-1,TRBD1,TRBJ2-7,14,CASSLGQGYGEQYF,TGTGCCAGCAGTTTGGGACAGGGCTACGGCGAGCAGTACTTC
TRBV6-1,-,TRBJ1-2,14,CASSALQGSYGYTF,TGTGCCAGCAGTGCACTGCAGGGTAGCTATGGCTACACCTTC
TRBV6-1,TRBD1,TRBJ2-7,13,CASNPDRNYEQYF,TGTGCCAGCAACCCGGACAGGAACTACGAGCAGTACTTC
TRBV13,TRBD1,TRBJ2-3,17,CASSLLVDRAGGDTQYF,TGTGCCAGCAGCTTACTAGTTGACAGGGCGGGTGGAGATACGCAGTATTTT
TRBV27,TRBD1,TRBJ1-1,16,CASSSQGTGTNTEAFF,TGTGCCAGCAGTTCCCAGGGGACAGGGACGAACACTGAAGCTTTCTTT
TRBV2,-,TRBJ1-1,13,CASRWEANTEAFF,TGTGCCAGCCGGTGGGAGGCGAACACTGAAGCTTTCTTT
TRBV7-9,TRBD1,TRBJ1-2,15,CASSPGTGDMDGYTF,TGTGCCAGCAGCCCCGGGACAGGGGACATGGATGGCTACACCTTC
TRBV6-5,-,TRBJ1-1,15,CASSYSDNVGTEAFF,TGTGCCAGCAGTTACTCGGACAACGTGGGCACTGAAGCTTTCTTT
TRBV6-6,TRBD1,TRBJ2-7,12,CASSGQGDEQYF,TGTGCCAGCAGCGGACAGGGGGACGAGCAGTACTTC
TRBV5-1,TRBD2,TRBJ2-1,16,CASSLLASGRKEEQFF,TGCGCCAGCAGCTTGTTGGCTAGCGGGAGGAAAGAAGAGCAGTTCTTC
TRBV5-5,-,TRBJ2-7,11,CASSLAYEQYF,TGTGCCAGCAGCCTCGCCTACGAGCAGTACTTC
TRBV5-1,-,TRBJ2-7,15,CASSLMPGDDVEQYF,TGCGCCAGCAGCTTGATGCCAGGGGACGATGTAGAGCAGTACTTC
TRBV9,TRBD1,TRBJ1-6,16,CASSVGDRGSNSPLHF,TGTGCCAGCAGCGTAGGGGACAGGGGTTCGAATTCACCCCTCCACTTT
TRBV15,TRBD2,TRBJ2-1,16,CATSRDLGGRANEQFF,TGTGCCACCAGCAGAGATTTAGGCGGGAGGGCCAATGAGCAGTTCTTC
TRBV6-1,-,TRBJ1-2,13,CASSSLGGRGYTF,TGTGCCAGCAGCTCCCTGGGGGGACGTGGCTACACCTTC
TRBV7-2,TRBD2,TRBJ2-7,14,CASSLEGLGVEQYF,TGTGCCAGCAGCTTAGAGGGACTAGGGGTCGAGCAGTACTTC
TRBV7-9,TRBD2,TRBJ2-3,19,CASSTSLAGDITSTDTQYF,TGTGCCAGCAGCACTTCTCTAGCGGGAGATATTACGAGCACAGATACGCAGTATTTT